The clone carrying this T cell receptor (beta chain) has only a few counts. Its matching antigen is unknown. The data are from a study of T cells in localized non-small cell lung cancer. V shed 4 bases and J shed 3 bases, with 19 bases lying between them. This CDR3 has 17 residues. The germline V gene encodes CDR1 SGHNT and CDR2 YYREEE (reference sequence). Assay used: immunoSEQ multiplex PCR; TCRdb lists only in-frame clones, some missing. The table shows over 50,000 clones, with approximately 87% occurring only once. Points from the study as a whole: Of the top 100 tumor clones, median roughly 60 were in adjacent lung, approximately 30 among its top 100.

Sequencing was performed on peripheral blood, taken before any cancer treatment. The TCR was taken from a woman aged 35-75 years with stage I lung adenocarcinoma. The chain recombines TRBV5-4 with TRBJ1-4; D perhaps matches TRBD1 (6 bases). The CDR3 reads CASSPGVQRKPNEKLFF. The CDR3 region has the DNA TGTGCCAGCAGCCCAGGGGTCCAAAGAAAACCTAATGAAAAACTGTTTTTT.